Each of the 16 T cell receptor beta chains below was sequenced from the same sample in a study of radiotherapy plus CTLA-4 blockade in lung cancer. The repertoire was sequenced with immunoSEQ multiplex PCR; TCRdb's copy has only in-frame clones and lacks some. The profile shows about 80,000 clones, approximately 83% of them singletons. Sequencing used peripheral blood, obtained from a patient treated with radiotherapy plus ipilimumab. The receptors were gathered from a human donor with non-small cell lung cancer who had a partial response to radiotherapy plus ipilimumab.

The V gene is TRBV30, the J gene TRBJ1-5; 7 positions match TRBD1. V lost 5 bases and J lost 4; bases outside the gene matches: 8. CDR3 length equals 14 residues. CDR1 GTSNPN and CDR2 SVGIG come from the germline V gene (reference sequence). The CDR3 region is CAWGPKTGNQPQHF. The CDR3 region has the DNA TGTGCCTGGGGGCCCAAGACAGGGAATCAGCCCCAGCATTTT. Filled out from reference TRBV30 and TRBJ1-5, the complete variable domain reads SQTIHQWPATLVQPVGSPLSLECTVEGTSNPNLYWYRQAAGRGLQLLFYSVGIGQISSEVPQNLSASRPQDRQFILSSKKLLLSDSGFYLCAWGPKTGNQPQHFGDGTRLSIL.

This clone is a singleton in its sample. V gene TRBV19 combines with J gene TRBJ1-5; TRBD1 matches at 9 bases. This CDR3 has 15 residues. V shed 6 bases and J 6 bases; nucleotides not matched to a gene: 9. Germline V CDR1 and CDR2: LNHDA, SQIVND (reference sequence). Here the CDR3 reads CASRQAGQGLQPQHF. The CDR3 coding sequence is TGTGCCAGTAGACAAGCGGGACAGGGACTTCAGCCCCAGCATTTT.

This clone was counted a single time. The chain uses TRBV6-1 and TRBJ2-1, with D possibly matching TRBD2 (5 bases). V was shortened by 2 bases and J by 8 bases, with 7 bases between the two germline ends. The CDR3 is 12 residues long. Germline assignment: CDR1 MNHNS and CDR2 SASEGT. This chain's CDR3 is CASSESGDEQFF. The CDR3 DNA reads as TGTGCCAGCAGTGAATCCGGGGATGAGCAGTTCTTC.

V and J are TRBV4-2 and TRBJ2-7; perhaps TRBD2 as D (5 bases). CDR1 and CDR2 (germline): LGHNA, YNFKEQ. V was trimmed by 3 bases and J by 7 bases, leaving 13 bases between them. The CDR3 loop spans 13 amino acids. In DNA form, the CDR3 reads TGTGCCAGCAGCCAGGTGAACGAGGGAGAGCAGTACTTC. This encodes CASSQVNEGEQYF.

The chain combines TRBV6-1 with TRBJ2-7, with D maybe TRBD2 (6 bases). V was cut by 5 bases and J by 2 bases, with 13 bases left in between. Germline V gene sequence: CDR1 MNHNS, CDR2 SASEGT. The length of the CDR3 is 14 residues. The CDR3 loop reads CASSRDLTPYEQYF. In DNA, the CDR3 is TGTGCCAGCAGTAGGGACTTAACTCCCTACGAGCAGTACTTC.

In its sample, this clone was seen once. This chain links TRBV6-6 with TRBJ1-2; tentatively, D is TRBD1 (6 bases). The length of the CDR3 is 13 residues. Between the trimmed V and J ends, which lost 4 bases and 4 bases, there was a span of 10 bases. Germline lookup yields CDR1 MNHNY and CDR2 SVGAGI (reference sequence). CDR3 in amino acids: CASSSTGFYGYTF. The DNA of the CDR3 is TGTGCCAGCAGTTCTACAGGGTTCTATGGCTACACCTTC.

The chain combines TRBV27 with TRBJ1-5; D not resolved. Trimming shortened V by 5 bases and J by 2 bases, and 13 bases separated the two germline ends. Germline V gene data show CDR1 as MNHEY and CDR2 as SMNVEV (reference sequence). This CDR3 region has 15 residues. The DNA for the CDR3 is TGTGCCAGCAGTCCCCGCCCGGGAGGCAATCAGCCCCAGCATTTT. Its translation: CASSPRPGGNQPQHF.

The chain is built from TRBV29-1 and TRBJ1-2; perhaps TRBD1 as D (5 bases). The CDR3 has 13 amino acids. Trimming took off 7 bases at V and 1 base at J, with 13 bases between the two ends. Germline CDR1 reads SQVTM; CDR2 reads ANQGSEA. This CDR3 reads CSARGRDNYGYTF. The CDR3 DNA is TGCAGCGCCCGAGGCAGGGATAACTATGGCTACACCTTC.

The chain has TRBV18 and TRBJ2-5, with a weak D call TRBD2 (6 bases). The V end was cut by 2 bases, the J end by 2 bases, with 6 bases between. The CDR3 is made up of 13 amino acids. In germline, CDR1 is KGHSH, CDR2 LQKENI. The CDR3 DNA reads TGTGCCAGCTCACCAGCGGGACAAGAGACCCAGTACTTC. As protein: CASSPAGQETQYF. The variable domain in full, with the rest retrieved from reference TRBV18 and TRBJ2-5, is NAGVMQNPRHLVRRRGQEARLRCSPMKGHSHVYWYRQLPEEGLKFMVYLQKENIIDESGMPKERFSAEFPKEGPSILRIQQVVRGDSAAYFCASSPAGQETQYFGPGTRLLVL.

The chain joins TRBV11-2 to TRBJ1-1, with 10 positions matching TRBD1. Looked up from germline, CDR1 is SGHAT and CDR2 is FQNNGV. J gave up 5 bases and V 5 bases, and 2 bases lay outside the gene matches. The CDR3 length is 13 residues. The CDR3 DNA is TGTGCCAGCAGCAGGACAGGGGGGACTGAAGCTTTCTTT. Its translation is CASSRTGGTEAFF.

The V gene is TRBV18, the J gene TRBJ2-3; TRBD2 matches at 12 bases. Trimming took 1 base from V and 4 from J; bases not matched to a gene: 6. This CDR3 is built from 17 residues. The germline V gene encodes CDR1 KGHSH and CDR2 LQKENI. For the CDR3, the DNA is TGTGCCAGCTCACCACTCCGGCTAGCGGGAGGGCCAGATACGCAGTATTTT. It encodes CASSPLRLAGGPDTQYF.

This clone has more than one count but fewer than ten. The J gene is TRBJ2-3, the V gene TRBV28; D remains unclear. Germline values: CDR1 MDHEN, CDR2 SYDVKM. Trimming took off 6 bases at V and 2 bases at J, with 15 bases between the two ends. This CDR3 has 15 residues. The CDR3: CASSSTGGYTDTQYF. CDR3 DNA: TGTGCCAGCAGCTCAACGGGTGGGTACACAGATACGCAGTATTTT.

The chain has TRBV27 and TRBJ2-3, with D perhaps matching TRBD1 (5 bases). The CDR3 runs 15 residues. The germline CDR1 and CDR2 sequences are MNHEY and SMNVEV (reference sequence). Trimming left V 1 base short and J 0 bases short, with 8 bases between. The DNA of the CDR3 is TGTGCCAGCAGTTTATTTCAGGGAAGCACAGATACGCAGTATTTT. Residues: CASSLFQGSTDTQYF.

The chain employs TRBV5-4 and TRBJ2-1, with TRBD2 as a possible D gene (6 bases). The V gene's germline CDR1 is SGHNT and CDR2 YYREEE (reference sequence). There are 15 residues in the CDR3. V was pared by 1 base and J by 0 bases, with 8 bases between. CDR3 nucleotide sequence: TGTGCCAGCAGCTTGTTCGGGGGCTCCTACAATGAGCAGTTCTTC. Its protein product is CASSLFGGSYNEQFF.

This chain joins TRBV18 and TRBJ1-1, with 7 bases that match TRBD1. Germline V CDR1 and CDR2: KGHSH, LQKENI. This CDR3 contains 18 residues. The junction had 14 bases not matched to a gene; V was cut back by 1 base and J by 3 bases. CDR3 bases: TGTGCCAGCTCACCACTGGTAGGGGGCGTGAATCGTGACACTGAAGCTTTCTTT. Translating it yields CASSPLVGGVNRDTEAFF.

This sequence joins TRBV7-2 and TRBJ2-3, with D maybe TRBD2 (5 bases). Germline V CDR1 and CDR2: SGHTA, FQGNSA. V lost 5 bases and J lost 4, with 25 bases in between. The CDR3 has 18 residues. CDR3 sequence (DNA): TGTGCCAGCAGCCCCTATAGTAGACCCTCAGGAGGCCCAGATACGCAGTATTTT. Amino acid sequence: CASSPYSRPSGGPDTQYF.